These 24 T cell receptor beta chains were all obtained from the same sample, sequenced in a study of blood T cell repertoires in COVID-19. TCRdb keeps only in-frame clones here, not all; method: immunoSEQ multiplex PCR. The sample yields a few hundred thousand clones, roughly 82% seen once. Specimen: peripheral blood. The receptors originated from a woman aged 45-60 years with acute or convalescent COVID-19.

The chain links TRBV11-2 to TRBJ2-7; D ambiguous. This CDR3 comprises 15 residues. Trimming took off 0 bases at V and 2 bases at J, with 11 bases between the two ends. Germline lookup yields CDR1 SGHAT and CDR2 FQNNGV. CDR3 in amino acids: CASSLEARSPYEQYF. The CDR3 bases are TGTGCCAGCAGCTTAGAGGCCCGGAGCCCCTACGAGCAGTACTTC.

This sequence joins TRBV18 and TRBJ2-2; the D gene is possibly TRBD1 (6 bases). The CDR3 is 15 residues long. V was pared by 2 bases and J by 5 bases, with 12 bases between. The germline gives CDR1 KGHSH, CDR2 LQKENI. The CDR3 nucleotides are TGTGCCAGCTCACCAAGGGACACCTCTACCGGGGAGCTGTTTTTT. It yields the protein CASSPRDTSTGELFF.

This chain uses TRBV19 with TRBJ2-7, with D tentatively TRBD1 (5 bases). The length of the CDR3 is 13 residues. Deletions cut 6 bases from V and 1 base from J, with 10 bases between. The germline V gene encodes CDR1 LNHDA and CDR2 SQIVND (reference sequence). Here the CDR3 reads CASSLRVSYEQYF. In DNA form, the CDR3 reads TGTGCCAGTAGCCTCAGGGTTTCCTACGAGCAGTACTTC.

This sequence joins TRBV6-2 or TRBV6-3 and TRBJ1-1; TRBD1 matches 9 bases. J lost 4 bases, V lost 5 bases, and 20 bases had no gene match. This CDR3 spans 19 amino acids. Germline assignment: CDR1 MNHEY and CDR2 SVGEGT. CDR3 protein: CASSGMRRTGDFLSTEAFF. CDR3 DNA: TGTGCCAGCAGTGGAATGCGGAGGACAGGGGATTTCTTGAGCACTGAAGCTTTCTTT.

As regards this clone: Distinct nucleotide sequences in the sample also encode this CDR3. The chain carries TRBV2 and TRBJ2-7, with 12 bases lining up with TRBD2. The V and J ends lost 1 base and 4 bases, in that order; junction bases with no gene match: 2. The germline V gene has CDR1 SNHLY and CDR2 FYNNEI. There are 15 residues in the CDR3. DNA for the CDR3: TGTGCCAGCAGTGAAGGGACTAGCGGGACTTACGAGCAGTACTTC. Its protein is CASSEGTSGTYEQYF.

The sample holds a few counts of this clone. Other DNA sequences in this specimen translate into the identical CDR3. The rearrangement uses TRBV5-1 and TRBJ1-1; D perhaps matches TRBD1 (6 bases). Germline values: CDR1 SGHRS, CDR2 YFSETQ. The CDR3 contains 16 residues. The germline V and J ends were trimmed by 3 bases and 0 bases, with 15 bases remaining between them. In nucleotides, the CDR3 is TGCGCCAGCAGCTCGGGGCGGGGGGCCTTGAACACTGAAGCTTTCTTT. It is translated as CASSSGRGALNTEAFF.

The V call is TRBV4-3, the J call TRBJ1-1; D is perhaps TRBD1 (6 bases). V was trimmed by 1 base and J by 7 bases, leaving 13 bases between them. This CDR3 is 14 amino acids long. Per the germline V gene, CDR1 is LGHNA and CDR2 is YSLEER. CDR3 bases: TGCGCCAGCAGCCAAGCGGACAGAATGAGTGAAGCTTTCTTT. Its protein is CASSQADRMSEAFF.

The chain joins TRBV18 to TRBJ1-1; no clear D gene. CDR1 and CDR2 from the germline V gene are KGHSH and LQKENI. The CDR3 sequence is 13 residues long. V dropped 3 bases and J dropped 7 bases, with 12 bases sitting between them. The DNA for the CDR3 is TGTGCCAGCTCACCGAGAGTGGCGGGTGAAGCTTTCTTT. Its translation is CASSPRVAGEAFF.

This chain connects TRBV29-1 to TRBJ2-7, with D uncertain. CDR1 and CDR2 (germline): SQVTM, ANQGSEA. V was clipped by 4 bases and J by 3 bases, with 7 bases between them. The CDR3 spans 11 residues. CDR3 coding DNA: TGCAGCGTTGTACGGAGCTACGAGCAGTACTTC. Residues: CSVVRSYEQYF.

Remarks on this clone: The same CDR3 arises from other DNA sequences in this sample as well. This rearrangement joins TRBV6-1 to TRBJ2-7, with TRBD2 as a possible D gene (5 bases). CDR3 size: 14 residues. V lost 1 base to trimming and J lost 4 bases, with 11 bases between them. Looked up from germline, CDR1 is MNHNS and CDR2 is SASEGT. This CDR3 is CASSEGPRVYEQYF. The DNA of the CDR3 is TGTGCCAGCAGTGAAGGGCCGAGGGTTTACGAGCAGTACTTC.

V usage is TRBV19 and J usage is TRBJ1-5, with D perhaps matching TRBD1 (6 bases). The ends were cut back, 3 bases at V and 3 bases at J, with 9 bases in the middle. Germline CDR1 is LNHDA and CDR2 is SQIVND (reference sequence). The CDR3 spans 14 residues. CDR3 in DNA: TGTGCCAGTAGTATCTCAGGGGACAATCAGCCCCAGCATTTT. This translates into CASSISGDNQPQHF.

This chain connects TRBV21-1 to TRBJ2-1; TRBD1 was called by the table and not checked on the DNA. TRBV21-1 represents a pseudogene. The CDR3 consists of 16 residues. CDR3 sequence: CASSSPDREAYNEQFF. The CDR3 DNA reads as TGTGCCAGCAGCTCTCCCGACAGGGAGGCCTACAATGAGCAGTTCTTC.

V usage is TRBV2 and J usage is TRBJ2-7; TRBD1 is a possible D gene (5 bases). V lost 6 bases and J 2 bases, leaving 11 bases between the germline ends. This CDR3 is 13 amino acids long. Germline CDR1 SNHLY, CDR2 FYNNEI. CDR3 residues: CASRDKGPYEQYF. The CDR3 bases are TGTGCCAGCAGGGACAAGGGCCCCTACGAGCAGTACTTC.

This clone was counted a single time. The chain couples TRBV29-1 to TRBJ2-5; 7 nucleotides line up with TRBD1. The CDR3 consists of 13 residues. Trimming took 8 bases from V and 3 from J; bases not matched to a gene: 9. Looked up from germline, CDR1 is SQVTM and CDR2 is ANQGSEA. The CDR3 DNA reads TGCAGCTTTCACAAGGGGACAGAAGAGACCCAGTACTTC. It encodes CSFHKGTEETQYF.

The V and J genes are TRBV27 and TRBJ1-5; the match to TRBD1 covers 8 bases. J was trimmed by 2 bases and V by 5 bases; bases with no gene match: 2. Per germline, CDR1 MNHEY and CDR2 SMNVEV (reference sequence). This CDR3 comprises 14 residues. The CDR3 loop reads CASSQDRGNQPQHF. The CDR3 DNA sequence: TGTGCCAGCAGTCAGGACAGGGGCAATCAGCCCCAGCATTTT.

CDR3 nucleotide sequence: TGTGCCATCAGTGAGTCTACGGAGAGCGAGCAGTACTTC. Its translation: CAISESTESEQYF. V gene TRBV10-3 combines with J gene TRBJ2-7; D unclear. The CDR3 sequence is 13 residues long. From germline, CDR1 is ENHRY and CDR2 SYGVKD. The ends were cut back, 0 bases at V and 6 bases at J, with 9 bases in the middle.

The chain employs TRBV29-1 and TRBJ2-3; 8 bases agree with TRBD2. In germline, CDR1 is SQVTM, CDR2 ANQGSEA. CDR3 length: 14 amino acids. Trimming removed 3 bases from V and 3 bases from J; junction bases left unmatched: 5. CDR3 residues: CSVDGGGPTDTQYF. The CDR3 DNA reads TGCAGCGTTGACGGGGGGGGGCCTACAGATACGCAGTATTTT.

This CDR3 reads CASSQGIRESETQYF. The CDR3 nucleotides read TGCGCCAGCAGCCAAGGAATCAGGGAATCGGAGACCCAGTACTTC. V gene TRBV4-1 combines with J gene TRBJ2-5, with D tentatively TRBD1 (5 bases). Germline V gene data show CDR1 as MGHRA and CDR2 as YSYEKL. The V end was cut by 1 base, the J end by 5 bases, with 14 bases between. The CDR3 has 15 residues.

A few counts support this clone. The CDR3 sequence is CASSASPGQGVEAFF. The CDR3 DNA follows: TGTGCCAGCAGCGCCTCCCCGGGACAGGGGGTTGAAGCTTTCTTT. The J gene is TRBJ1-1, the V gene TRBV9; 11 positions agree with TRBD1. Germline V gene lookup returns CDR1 SGDLS and CDR2 YYNGEE. This CDR3 is 15 amino acids long. Unmatched junction bases numbered 8, after V lost 3 bases and J lost 7 bases.

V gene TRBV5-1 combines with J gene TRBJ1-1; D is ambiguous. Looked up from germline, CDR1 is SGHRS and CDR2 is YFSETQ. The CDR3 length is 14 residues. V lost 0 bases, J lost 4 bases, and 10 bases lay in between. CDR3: CASSLVDGFTEAFF. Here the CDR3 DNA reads TGCGCCAGCAGCTTGGTTGACGGGTTCACTGAAGCTTTCTTT.

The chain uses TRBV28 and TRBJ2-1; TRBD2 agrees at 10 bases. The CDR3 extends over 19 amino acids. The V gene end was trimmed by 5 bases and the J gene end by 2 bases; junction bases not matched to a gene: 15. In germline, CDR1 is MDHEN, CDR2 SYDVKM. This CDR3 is CASSTLAGGPPGAYNEQFF. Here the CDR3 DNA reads TGTGCCAGCAGTACCTTAGCGGGAGGCCCGCCAGGGGCCTACAATGAGCAGTTCTTC. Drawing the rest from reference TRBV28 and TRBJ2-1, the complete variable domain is DVKVTQSSRYLVKRTGEKVFLECVQDMDHENMFWYRQDPGLGLRLIYFSYDVKMKEKGDIPEGYSVSREKKERFSLILESASTNQTSMYLCASSTLAGGPPGAYNEQFFGPGTRLTVL.

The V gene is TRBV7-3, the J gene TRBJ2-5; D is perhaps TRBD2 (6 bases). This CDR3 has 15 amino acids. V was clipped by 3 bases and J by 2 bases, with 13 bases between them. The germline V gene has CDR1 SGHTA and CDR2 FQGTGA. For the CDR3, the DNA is TGTGCCAGCAGCTTGGGACCTAGCGCGCAAGAGACCCAGTACTTC. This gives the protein CASSLGPSAQETQYF.

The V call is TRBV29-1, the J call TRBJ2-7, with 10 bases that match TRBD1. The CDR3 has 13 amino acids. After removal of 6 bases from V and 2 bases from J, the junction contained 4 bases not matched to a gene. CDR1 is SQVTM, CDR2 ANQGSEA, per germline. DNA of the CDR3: TGCAGCGTGCCGGGACAGGGGACCTACGAGCAGTACTTC. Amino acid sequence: CSVPGQGTYEQYF.

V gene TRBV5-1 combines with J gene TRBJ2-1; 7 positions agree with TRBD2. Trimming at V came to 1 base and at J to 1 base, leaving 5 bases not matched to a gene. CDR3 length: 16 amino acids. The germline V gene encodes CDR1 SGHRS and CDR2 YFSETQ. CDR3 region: CASSLYSGGSYNEQFF. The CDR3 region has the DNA TGCGCCAGCAGCTTGTACTCGGGGGGTTCCTACAATGAGCAGTTCTTC.